This passage covers 31 T cell receptor beta chains from one sample sequenced in a study of T-cell reconstitution after alpha-beta-depleted transplantation in children. Using unique molecular identifiers, the investigators prepared the TCRbeta library. TCRdb re-called the PCR reads with MiXCR, one entry per CDR3 protein. Of some 15,000 distinct CDR3 sequences detected, approximately 4.9% appear once; the ten largest clones hold about 7.2%. The sequencing used PBMCs, collected before TCRalphabeta/CD19-depleted stem cell transplant. Receptors were obtained from a boy between 10 and 17 years old with acute lymphoblastic leukemia, due to receive a stem cell transplant.

This clonotype has ten or more counts. The J gene is TRBJ2-1, the V gene TRBV4-3; D perhaps matches TRBD2 (6 bases). The germline V gene has CDR1 LGHNA and CDR2 YSLEER. The CDR3 spans 13 residues. V was pared by 4 bases and J by 10 bases, with 14 bases between. In DNA, the CDR3 is TGCGCCAGCAGCCCAGGACGGGAGTCCGAGCAGTTCTTC. The encoded protein is CASSPGRESEQFF.

The genes are TRBV3-1 and TRBJ2-2, with D perhaps TRBD1 or TRBD2 (5 bases each). The V gene lost 0 bases and the J gene lost 2 bases, with 13 bases spanning the gap. The germline gives CDR1 LGHDT, CDR2 YNNKEL (reference sequence). The CDR3 has 17 amino acids. CDR3 residues: CASSQDFPGTNTGELFF. CDR3 sequence (DNA): TGTGCCAGCAGCCAAGATTTCCCTGGGACCAACACCGGGGAGCTGTTTTTT.

At least ten counts were recorded for this clonotype. The rearrangement links TRBV27 to TRBJ2-7; 8 bases line up with TRBD1. J was trimmed by 4 bases and V by 4 bases; bases with no gene match: 6. Germline V gene lookup returns CDR1 MNHEY and CDR2 SMNVEV (reference sequence). The CDR3 has 14 amino acids. Here the CDR3 DNA reads TGTGCCAGCAGTTGGGCAGGGGGCCGGTACGAGCAGTACTTC. It encodes CASSWAGGRYEQYF.

This clonotype ranks as medium-sized. The rearrangement joins TRBV24-1 to TRBJ1-1; 7 bases agree with TRBD1. This CDR3 spans 14 amino acids. V dropped 0 bases and J dropped 10; count of bases not matched to a gene: 7. Per germline, CDR1 KGHDR and CDR2 SFDVKD. CDR3 residues: CATSDLEGARGAFF. The CDR3 DNA is TGTGCCACCAGTGATTTGGAGGGGGCGCGGGGAGCTTTCTTT.

This clonotype appeared many times. The rearrangement uses TRBV27 and TRBJ2-7, with D uncertain. In germline, CDR1 is MNHEY, CDR2 SMNVEV (reference sequence). The CDR3 covers 13 residues. Trimming took off 0 bases at V and 0 bases at J, with 3 bases between the two ends. The CDR3 DNA is TGTGCCAGCAGTTTATCCCTCTCCTACGAGCAGTACTTC. Protein: CASSLSLSYEQYF.

This clonotype was observed many times. This chain links TRBV7-9 with TRBJ2-3; 9 positions match TRBD2. J gave up 1 base and V 5 bases, and 7 bases lay outside the gene matches. The CDR3 contains 16 residues. Germline V gene lookup returns CDR1 SEHNR and CDR2 FQNEAQ (reference sequence). CDR3 sequence: CASSRGVAGGTDTQYF. CDR3 nucleotides: TGTGCCAGCAGCCGCGGGGTAGCGGGAGGCACAGATACGCAGTATTTT.

This clonotype was detected ten times or more. The gene calls are TRBV4-3 and TRBJ2-2; D call uncertain. The CDR3 sequence is 15 residues long. V was shortened by 0 bases and J by 5 bases, with 10 bases between the two germline ends. Germline loops: CDR1 LGHNA, CDR2 YSLEER. CDR3 sequence: CASSQEGRWTGELFF. The CDR3 DNA follows: TGCGCCAGCAGCCAAGAAGGCAGGTGGACCGGGGAGCTGTTTTTT.

The V and J genes are TRBV28 and TRBJ1-2, with 7 nucleotides matching TRBD1. The CDR3 is 13 residues long. The V and J ends lost 8 bases and 8 bases, in that order; junction bases with no gene match: 11. Germline V gene data show CDR1 as MDHEN and CDR2 as SYDVKM. In nucleotides, the CDR3 is TGTGCCAGCGACGGGACAGTTGAGGAAGGCTACACCTTC. Its translation: CASDGTVEEGYTF.

This clonotype was counted at least ten times. The chain joins TRBV6-2 or TRBV6-3 to TRBJ1-1; D remains ambiguous. Germline CDR1 and CDR2: MNHEY and SVGEGT. CDR3 length: 16 residues. Trimming shortened V by 8 bases and J by 0 bases, and 19 bases separated the two germline ends. CDR3 coding DNA: TGTGCCAGCCGTCTTGCTGGGGTATTAATGAACACTGAAGCTTTCTTT. Translating gives CASRLAGVLMNTEAFF.

This clonotype was counted a single time. One junction end does not reproduce the germline sequence, and a read error may be involved. The rearrangement uses TRBV5-5 and TRBJ2-2; D may be TRBD2 (7 bases). The CDR3 runs to 14 residues. CDR1 is SGHKS, CDR2 YYEKEE, per germline (reference sequence). CDR3 nucleotides: TGTGCCAGCAGCCGGGGGCACCTCAGCGGGGAGCTGCTTTTT. Its translation is CASSRGHLSGELLF.

The chain employs TRBV5-4 and TRBJ2-1; unclear D gene. Trimming took 4 bases from V and 5 from J, leaving 10 bases between them. This CDR3 is 13 amino acids long. The V gene's germline CDR1 is SGHNT and CDR2 YYREEE (reference sequence). The CDR3 here is CASSQRSHNEQFF. The CDR3 coding sequence is TGTGCCAGCAGCCAACGTTCCCACAATGAGCAGTTCTTC.

By share, this clonotype counts as large (0.1 to 1%). The gene calls are TRBV27 and TRBJ2-1; no clear D gene. Germline V gene data show CDR1 as MNHEY and CDR2 as SMNVEV (reference sequence). CDR3 length: 19 amino acids. V was shortened by 2 bases and J by 0 bases, with 20 bases between the two germline ends. Here the CDR3 DNA reads TGTGCCAGCAGTTTAGTAGGCCACGGCGCAACACGCTCCTACAATGAGCAGTTCTTC. This codes for CASSLVGHGATRSYNEQFF.

Judged by abundance, this clonotype is medium-sized (0.01 to 0.1%). The rearrangement joins TRBV5-6 to TRBJ2-7; D call uncertain. This CDR3 is 12 amino acids long. Deletions cut 1 base from V and 3 bases from J, with 5 bases between. Per germline, CDR1 SGHDT and CDR2 YYEEEE. CDR3 loop: CASSLNSYEQYF. CDR3 coding DNA: TGTGCCAGCAGCTTGAACAGCTACGAGCAGTACTTC.

Many counts were recorded for this clonotype. The chain couples TRBV5-8 to TRBJ2-2, with D possibly TRBD1 on 6 matching bases. The CDR3 has 15 amino acids. From germline, CDR1 is SGHTS and CDR2 YDEGEE. Trimming stripped 4 bases from V and 3 bases from J, with 13 bases between. The CDR3 DNA reads as TGTGCCAGCAGCGCCCGGGACACCTACACCGGGGAGCTGTTTTTT. This sequence encodes CASSARDTYTGELFF.

The table lists this clonotype with many counts. V usage is TRBV4-3 and J usage is TRBJ2-1, with TRBD2 identical over 8 bases. The ends lost 4 bases at V and 4 bases at J; junction bases unmatched: 12. The germline V gene has CDR1 LGHNA and CDR2 YSLEER. This CDR3 comprises 17 residues. CDR3 nucleotides: TGCGCCAGCAGCCGGGGACGGAGCGGGGGACGGTACAATGAGCAGTTCTTC. As protein: CASSRGRSGGRYNEQFF.

This clonotype was seen many times. The V and J genes are TRBV20-1 and TRBJ2-4; 8 bases match TRBD1. The V gene's germline CDR1 is DFQATT and CDR2 SNEGSKA (reference sequence). The J segment lost 2 bases and the V segment lost 0 bases, leaving 9 bases of the junction unmatched. The CDR3 length is 17 residues. The CDR3 DNA follows: TGCAGTGCTAGAGATGGCAGGGGGCGCATAACCAAAAACATTCAGTACTTC. This sequence encodes CSARDGRGRITKNIQYF.

In this sample, this clonotype turned up many times. The chain has TRBV11-2 and TRBJ2-1; the D is unclear. V was clipped by 3 bases and J by 2 bases, with 14 bases between them. The germline V gene encodes CDR1 SGHAT and CDR2 FQNNGV. The CDR3 consists of 16 residues. CDR3 loop: CASSFKTGRPYNEQFF. Here the CDR3 DNA reads TGTGCCAGCAGCTTTAAGACGGGTAGGCCCTACAATGAGCAGTTCTTC.

Within the sample, this clonotype is medium-sized (0.01 to 0.1%). The rearrangement uses TRBV7-2 and TRBJ2-7; D unclear. V was clipped by 5 bases and J by 3 bases, with 14 bases between them. Germline values: CDR1 SGHTA, CDR2 FQGNSA. The CDR3 spans 14 residues. CDR3 region: CASSRWTSDYEQYF. The CDR3 DNA follows: TGTGCCAGCAGCCGCTGGACCTCGGACTACGAGCAGTACTTC.

This clonotype was recorded at least ten times. The V gene is TRBV7-8, the J gene TRBJ1-6; weak D call: TRBD1 (6 bases). This CDR3 has 18 residues. V lost 3 bases and J 0 bases, leaving 15 bases between the germline ends. Germline values: CDR1 SGHVS, CDR2 FQNEAQ. The CDR3 nucleotides are TGTGCCAGCAGCTTTCCGAACGGGGGCAGCTCCTATAATTCACCCCTCCACTTT. Translating gives CASSFPNGGSSYNSPLHF.

The sample holds many counts of this clonotype. The chain recombines TRBV20-1 with TRBJ2-1; D is uncertain. The CDR3 runs to 13 residues. Germline-derived CDR1 and CDR2 are DFQATT and SNEGSKA (reference sequence). With 1 base removed from V and 2 bases from J, the gap between germline ends came to 6 bases. CDR3 nucleotide sequence: TGCAGTGCTAGAGTCCGGACCTACAATGAGCAGTTCTTC. It codes for CSARVRTYNEQFF.

Ten or more counts support this clonotype. This chain connects TRBV29-1 to TRBJ1-3, with 10 bases aligning to TRBD1. Germline V CDR1 and CDR2: SQVTM, ANQGSEA. V shed 4 bases, J shed 6 bases, and the junction held 6 bases outside the gene matches. The CDR3 extends over 14 amino acids. The CDR3 spells CSVATGTGANTIYF. CDR3 DNA: TGCAGCGTTGCCACCGGGACAGGGGCAAACACCATATATTTT.

In its sample, this clonotype ranks as medium-sized (0.01 to 0.1%). The J gene is TRBJ2-3, the V gene TRBV7-8; D is ambiguous. The CDR3 has 13 residues. Germline V gene data show CDR1 as SGHVS and CDR2 as FQNEAQ. Trimming left V 5 bases short and J 3 bases short, with 9 bases between. The DNA of the CDR3 is TGTGCCAGCAGCCCCATAGGGACAGATACGCAGTATTTT. Residues: CASSPIGTDTQYF.

This sequence joins TRBV20-1 and TRBJ2-1, with TRBD2 identical over 11 bases. Germline assignment: CDR1 DFQATT and CDR2 SNEGSKA (reference sequence). CDR3 length: 16 amino acids. J lost 8 bases, V lost 5 bases, and 14 bases had no gene match. In DNA, the CDR3 is TGCAGTGCTTCCTCTAGCGGGAGGTCCGAGTTGTATGAGCAGTTCTTC. This sequence encodes CSASSSGRSELYEQFF.

This clonotype occurred many times. The chain is built from TRBV29-1 and TRBJ1-2; D is unresolved. The CDR3 runs 11 residues. Per the germline V gene, CDR1 is SQVTM and CDR2 is ANQGSEA. V lost 0 bases, J lost 7 bases, and 6 bases lay in between. CDR3 nucleotides: TGCAGCGTTGAAGACAGGTCTGGCTACACCTTC. Its translation is CSVEDRSGYTF.

Concerning this clonotype: A junction boundary mismatches the germline segment, possibly from a read error. The rearrangement links TRBV25-1 to TRBJ2-6; D remains unclear. The CDR3 spans 12 residues. The germline V gene encodes CDR1 MGHDK and CDR2 SYGVNS. CDR3 nucleotides: TGTGCCAGCAGTCTGGGCGCCAACGTGCTGACTTTC. It specifies CASSLGANVLTF.

This clonotype has ten or more counts. V usage is TRBV5-1 and J usage is TRBJ1-1; TRBD1 aligns across 11 bases. The length of the CDR3 is 14 residues. Losses at the gene ends were 4 bases for V and 4 bases for J; bases not matched to a gene: 3. CDR1 is SGHRS, CDR2 YFSETQ, per germline. CDR3 nucleotide sequence: TGCGCCAGCAGCCACGGACAGGGGGCCACTGAAGCTTTCTTT. Translated: CASSHGQGATEAFF.

In this sample, this clonotype turned up many times. The chain joins TRBV6-1 to TRBJ1-1; no clear D gene. The CDR3 runs to 15 residues. Germline CDR1 reads MNHNS; CDR2 reads SASEGT. V was clipped by 1 base and J by 5 bases, with 14 bases between them. Here the CDR3 reads CASSEDRRPSTEAFF. The DNA for the CDR3 is TGTGCCAGCAGTGAAGATCGAAGGCCCTCTACTGAAGCTTTCTTT.

This clonotype has at least ten counts. The J gene is TRBJ2-3, the V gene TRBV12-5; TRBD1 aligns across 8 bases. The length of the CDR3 is 15 residues. Germline loops: CDR1 LGHNT, CDR2 FRNRAP. V shed 1 base and J 4 bases; nucleotides not matched to a gene: 4. The DNA of the CDR3 is TGTGCTAGTGGTTTGGCCCGGACAGGGCCAGATACGCAGTATTTT. It specifies CASGLARTGPDTQYF.

At least ten counts were recorded for this clonotype. The chain couples TRBV3-1 to TRBJ1-2; tentatively, D is TRBD1 (5 bases). With 4 bases removed from V and 0 bases from J, the gap between germline ends came to 18 bases. Germline values: CDR1 LGHDT, CDR2 YNNKEL (reference sequence). This CDR3 is built from 17 residues. The CDR3 is CASSPRQAGPSNYGYTF. CDR3 DNA sequence: TGTGCCAGCAGCCCACGCCAGGCGGGACCTTCTAACTATGGCTACACCTTC.

This clonotype was seen at least ten times. The chain couples TRBV7-9 to TRBJ2-7; 8 nucleotides line up with TRBD1. The junction had 8 bases not matched to a gene; V was cut back by 4 bases and J by 12 bases. The germline V gene encodes CDR1 SEHNR and CDR2 FQNEAQ (reference sequence). The CDR3 is 12 residues long. CDR3: CASSSNRGFVYF. The CDR3, as DNA: TGTGCCAGCAGCTCGAACAGGGGGTTCGTGTACTTC.

The sample holds many counts of this clonotype. The chain recombines TRBV19 with TRBJ2-1; weak D call: TRBD1 (6 bases). V was pared by 2 bases and J by 2 bases, with 7 bases between. The CDR3 sequence is 14 residues long. CDR1 LNHDA and CDR2 SQIVND come from the germline V gene (reference sequence). CDR3 sequence reads: CASSIQGTYNEQFF. CDR3 coding DNA: TGTGCCAGTAGTATACAGGGGACCTACAATGAGCAGTTCTTC.